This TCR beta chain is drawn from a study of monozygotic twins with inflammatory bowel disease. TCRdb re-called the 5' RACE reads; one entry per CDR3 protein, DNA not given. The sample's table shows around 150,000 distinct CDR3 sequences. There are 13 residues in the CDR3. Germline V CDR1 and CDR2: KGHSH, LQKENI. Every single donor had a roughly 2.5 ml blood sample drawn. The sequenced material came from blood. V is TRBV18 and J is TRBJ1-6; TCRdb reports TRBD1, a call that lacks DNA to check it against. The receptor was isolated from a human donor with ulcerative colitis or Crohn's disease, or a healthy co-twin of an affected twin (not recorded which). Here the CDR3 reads CASSPGANSPLHF.